The source of this T cell receptor (beta chain) is a study of blood T cell repertoires in COVID-19. Study-level background: Sites in the United States, Italy and Spain provided acute and convalescent COVID-19 samples. From T cells, B-cell-depleted T cells, or PBMCs came the material, which was cDNA or gDNA.

This clone was seen a few times. The CDR3 is 14 amino acids. CDR1 is LGHDT, CDR2 YNNKEL, per germline (reference sequence). V dropped 5 bases and J dropped 2; count of bases not matched to a gene: 5. Authors' data handling: Amplification from reference gene primers served as the basis for estimated nucleated cell counts. Some clones are missing from TCRdb's copy, which holds only in-frame ones; the method was immunoSEQ multiplex PCR. Clone size and the V and J calls come from that table; the DNA yielded D and trimming. The sample consists of approximately 61,000 clones, approximately 80% of them appearing once.

The receptor was derived from a human donor in a cohort sampled during active COVID-19. Input material: peripheral blood. V gene TRBV3-1 (or the pseudogene TRBV3-2) combines with J gene TRBJ2-7; 8 nucleotides align to TRBD1. Written as DNA, the CDR3 is TGTGCCAGCAGCGGACAGGGCAAAACCTACGAGCAGTACTTC. It encodes CASSGQGKTYEQYF.